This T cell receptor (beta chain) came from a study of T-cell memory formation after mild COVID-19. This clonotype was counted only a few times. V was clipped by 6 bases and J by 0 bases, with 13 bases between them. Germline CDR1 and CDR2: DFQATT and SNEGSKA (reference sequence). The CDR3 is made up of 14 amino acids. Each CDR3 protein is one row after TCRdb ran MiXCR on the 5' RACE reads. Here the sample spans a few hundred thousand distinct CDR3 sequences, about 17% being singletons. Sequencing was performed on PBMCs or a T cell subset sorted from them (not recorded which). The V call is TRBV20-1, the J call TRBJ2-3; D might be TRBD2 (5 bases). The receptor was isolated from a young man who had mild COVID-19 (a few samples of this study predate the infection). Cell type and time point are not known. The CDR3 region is CSARTHTSTDTQYF. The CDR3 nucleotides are TGCAGTGCCCGGACTCATACTAGCACAGATACGCAGTATTTT.